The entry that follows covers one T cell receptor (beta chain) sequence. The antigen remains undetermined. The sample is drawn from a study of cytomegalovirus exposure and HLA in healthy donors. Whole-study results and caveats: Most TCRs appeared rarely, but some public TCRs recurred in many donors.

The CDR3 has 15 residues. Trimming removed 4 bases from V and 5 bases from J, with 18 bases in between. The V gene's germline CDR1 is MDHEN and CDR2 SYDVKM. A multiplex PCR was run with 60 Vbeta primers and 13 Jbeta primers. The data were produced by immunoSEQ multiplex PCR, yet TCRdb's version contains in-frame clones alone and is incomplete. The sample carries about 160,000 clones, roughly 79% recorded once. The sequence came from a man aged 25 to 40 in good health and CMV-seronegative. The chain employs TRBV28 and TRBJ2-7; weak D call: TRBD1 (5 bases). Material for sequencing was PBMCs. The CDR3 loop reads CASSSGSVVGNEQYF. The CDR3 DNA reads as TGTGCCAGCAGTTCAGGGTCTGTGGTTGGCAACGAGCAGTACTTC.